The TCR beta chain described here comes from a study of regulatory T cells in long-lasting Graves disease. Researchers made TCR beta libraries by using iRepertoire HTBI primers and running Arm-PCR on CDR3 regions. Per the original methods: Taken together, the samples had 62 TRBV and more than 11 TRBJ segments identified. A single record per CDR3 protein comes from TCRdb applying MiXCR to the multiplex PCR reads. TCRdb assigned the V and J calls; the authors' analysis was not used. The sample holds 350,000 to 500,000 distinct CDR3 sequences, under 25% seen once. The germline V gene has CDR1 SNHLY and CDR2 FYNNEI. This CDR3 is 14 amino acids long. Trimming left V 6 bases short and J 0 bases short, with 11 bases between. This clonotype has ten or more counts. The time point here: persistent/refractory GD, antithyroid drugs over 5 years with positive TRAb. From RNA extracted from PBMCs, the TCR library was made.

This sequence joins TRBV2 and TRBJ1-2; D is undetermined. This TCR was recovered from a female donor with Graves disease. Material: peripheral blood mononuclear cells (PBMCs), obtained when the disease was refractory, from a patient treated with antithyroid drugs. This chain's CDR3 is CASSGPTSNYGYTF. DNA for the CDR3: TGTGCCAGCAGCGGGCCGACATCTAACTATGGCTACACCTTC.